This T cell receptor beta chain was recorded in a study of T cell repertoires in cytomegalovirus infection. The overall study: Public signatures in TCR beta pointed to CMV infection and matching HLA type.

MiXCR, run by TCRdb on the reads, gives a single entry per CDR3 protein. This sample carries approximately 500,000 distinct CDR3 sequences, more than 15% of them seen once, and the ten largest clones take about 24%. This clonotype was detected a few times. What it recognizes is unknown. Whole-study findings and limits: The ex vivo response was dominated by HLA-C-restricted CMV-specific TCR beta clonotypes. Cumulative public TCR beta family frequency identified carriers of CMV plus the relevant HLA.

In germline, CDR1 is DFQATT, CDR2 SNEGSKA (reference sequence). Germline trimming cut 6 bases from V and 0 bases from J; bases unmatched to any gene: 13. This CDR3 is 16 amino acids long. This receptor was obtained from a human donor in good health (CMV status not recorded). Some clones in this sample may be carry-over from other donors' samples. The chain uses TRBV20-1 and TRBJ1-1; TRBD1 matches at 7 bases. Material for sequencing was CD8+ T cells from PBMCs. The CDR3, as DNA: TGCAGTGCCTTAGCGGGGACAGAGCTTATGAACACTGAAGCTTTCTTT. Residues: CSALAGTELMNTEAFF.